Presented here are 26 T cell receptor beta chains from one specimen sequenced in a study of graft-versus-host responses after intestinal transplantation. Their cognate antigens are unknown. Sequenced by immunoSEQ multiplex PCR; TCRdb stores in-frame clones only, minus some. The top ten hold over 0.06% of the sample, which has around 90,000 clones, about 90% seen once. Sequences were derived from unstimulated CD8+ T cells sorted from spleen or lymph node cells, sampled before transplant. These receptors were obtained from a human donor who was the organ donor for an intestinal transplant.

As DNA, the CDR3 is TGTGCCAGCAGCGTAGAGGGACTAGCGCACCTCACCGGGGAGCTGTTTTTT. Translation gives CASSVEGLAHLTGELFF. The chain carries TRBV9 and TRBJ2-2, with 10 bases fitting TRBD2. This CDR3 spans 17 amino acids. Germline V CDR1 and CDR2: SGDLS, YYNGEE. Trimming took 0 bases from V and 4 from J; bases not matched to a gene: 6.

For the CDR3, the DNA is TGTGCCAGCAGCTTCATTTCTGGCGGGAGTCACGAGCAGTACTTC. Amino acid sequence: CASSFISGGSHEQYF. The chain uses TRBV5-6 and TRBJ2-7; 7 nucleotides align to TRBD2. CDR1 is SGHDT and CDR2 is YYEEEE in the germline V gene. J lost 5 bases, V lost 2 bases, and 10 bases had no gene match. The CDR3 is made up of 15 amino acids. The full variable domain, its missing parts supplied by reference TRBV5-6 and TRBJ2-7, is DAGVTQSPTHLIKTRGQQVTLRCSPKSGHDTVSWYQQALGQGPQFIFQYYEEEERQRGNFPDRFSGHQFPNYSSELNVNALLLGDSALYLCASSFISGGSHEQYFGPGTRLTVT.

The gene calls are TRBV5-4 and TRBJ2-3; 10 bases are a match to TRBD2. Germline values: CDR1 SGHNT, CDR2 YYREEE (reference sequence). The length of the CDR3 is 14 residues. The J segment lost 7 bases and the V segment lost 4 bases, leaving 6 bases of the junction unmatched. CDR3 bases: TGTGCCAGCAGCGGACTAGCGGAGACTTATACGCAGTATTTT. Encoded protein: CASSGLAETYTQYF.

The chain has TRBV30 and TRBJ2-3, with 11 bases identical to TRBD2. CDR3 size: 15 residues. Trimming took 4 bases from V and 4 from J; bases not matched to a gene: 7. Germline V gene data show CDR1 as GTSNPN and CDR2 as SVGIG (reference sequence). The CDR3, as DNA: TGTGCCTGGAATTATGTTAGCGGGGGGGCAGATACGCAGTATTTT. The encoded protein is CAWNYVSGGADTQYF.

The DNA of the CDR3 is TGTGCCAGCAGTTTGGCGGCCTTCACAGATACGCAGTATTTT. Translation: CASSLAAFTDTQYF. The chain carries TRBV28 and TRBJ2-3; no clear D gene. The CDR3 runs to 14 residues. V was trimmed by 3 bases and J by 2 bases, leaving 9 bases between them. Per the germline V gene, CDR1 is MDHEN and CDR2 is SYDVKM. Filled out from reference TRBV28 and TRBJ2-3, the complete variable domain reads DVKVTQSSRYLVKRTGEKVFLECVQDMDHENMFWYRQDPGLGLRLIYFSYDVKMKEKGDIPEGYSVSREKKERFSLILESASTNQTSMYLCASSLAAFTDTQYFGPGTRLTVL.

CDR3 loop: CASRAGQTTDTQYF. The CDR3 bases are TGTGCCAGCAGAGCGGGGCAGACCACAGATACGCAGTATTTT. This rearrangement joins TRBV28 to TRBJ2-3, with 7 bases aligning to TRBD2. With 6 bases clipped from V and 2 bases from J, the junction kept 5 bases outside the gene matches. The CDR3 spans 14 residues. Germline CDR1 MDHEN, CDR2 SYDVKM.

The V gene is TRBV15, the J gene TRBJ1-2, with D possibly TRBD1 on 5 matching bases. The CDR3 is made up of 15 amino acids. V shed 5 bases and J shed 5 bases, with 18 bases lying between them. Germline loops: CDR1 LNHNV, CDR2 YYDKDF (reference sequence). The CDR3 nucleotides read TGTGCCACCAGCTCCCTGGGAGGGGAAGTATATGGCTACACCTTC. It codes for CATSSLGGEVYGYTF.

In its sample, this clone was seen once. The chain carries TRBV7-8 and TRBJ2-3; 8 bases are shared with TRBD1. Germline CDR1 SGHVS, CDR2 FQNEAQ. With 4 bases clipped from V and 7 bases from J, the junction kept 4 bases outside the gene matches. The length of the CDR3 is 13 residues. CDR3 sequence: CASSSDRGHTQYF. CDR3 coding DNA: TGTGCCAGCAGCTCCGACAGGGGTCATACGCAGTATTTT.

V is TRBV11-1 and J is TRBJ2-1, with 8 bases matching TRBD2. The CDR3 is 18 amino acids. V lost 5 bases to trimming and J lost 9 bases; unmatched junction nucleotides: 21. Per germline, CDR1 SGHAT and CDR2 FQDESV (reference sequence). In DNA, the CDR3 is TGTGCCAGCAGCACCGGGTTGTGGAGTAGCGGGAAAGGTAGTGAGCAGTTCTTC. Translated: CASSTGLWSSGKGSEQFF. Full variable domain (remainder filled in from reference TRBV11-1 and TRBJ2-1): EAEVAQSPRYKITEKSQAVAFWCDPISGHATLYWYRQILGQGPELLVQFQDESVVDDSQLPKDRFSAERLKGVDSTLKIQPAELGDSAMYLCASSTGLWSSGKGSEQFFGPGTRLTVL.

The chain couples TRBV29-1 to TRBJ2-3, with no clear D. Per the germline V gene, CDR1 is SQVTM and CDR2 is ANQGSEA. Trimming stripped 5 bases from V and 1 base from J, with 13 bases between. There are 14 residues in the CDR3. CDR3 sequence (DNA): TGCAGCGTTCCCCCCCGGCAGGGCACAGATACGCAGTATTTT. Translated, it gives CSVPPRQGTDTQYF.

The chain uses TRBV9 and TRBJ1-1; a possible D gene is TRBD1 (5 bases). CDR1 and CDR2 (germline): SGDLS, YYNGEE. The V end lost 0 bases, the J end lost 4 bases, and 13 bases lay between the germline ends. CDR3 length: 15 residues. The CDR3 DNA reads TGTGCCAGCAGCGTAGCGACAGTTGTGGGCACTGAAGCTTTCTTT. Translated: CASSVATVVGTEAFF.

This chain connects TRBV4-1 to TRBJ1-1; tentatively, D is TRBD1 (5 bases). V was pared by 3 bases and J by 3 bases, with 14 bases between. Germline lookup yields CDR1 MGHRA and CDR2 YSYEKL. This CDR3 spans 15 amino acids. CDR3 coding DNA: TGCGCCAGCAGCCATTTCTACAGGTGGGACACTGAAGCTTTCTTT. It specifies CASSHFYRWDTEAFF.

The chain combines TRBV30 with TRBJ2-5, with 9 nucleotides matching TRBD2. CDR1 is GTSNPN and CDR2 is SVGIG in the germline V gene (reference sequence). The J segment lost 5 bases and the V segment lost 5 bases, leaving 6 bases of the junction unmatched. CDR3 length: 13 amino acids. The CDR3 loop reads CAWVAGVGETQYF. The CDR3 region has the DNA TGTGCCTGGGTAGCGGGAGTAGGGGAGACCCAGTACTTC.

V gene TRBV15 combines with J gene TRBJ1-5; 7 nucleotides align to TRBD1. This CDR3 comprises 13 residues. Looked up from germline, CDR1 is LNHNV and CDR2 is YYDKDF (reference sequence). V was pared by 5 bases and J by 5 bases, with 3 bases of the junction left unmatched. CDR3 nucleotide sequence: TGTGCCACCAGCGGACAGGACGATCAGCCCCAGCATTTT. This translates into CATSGQDDQPQHF.

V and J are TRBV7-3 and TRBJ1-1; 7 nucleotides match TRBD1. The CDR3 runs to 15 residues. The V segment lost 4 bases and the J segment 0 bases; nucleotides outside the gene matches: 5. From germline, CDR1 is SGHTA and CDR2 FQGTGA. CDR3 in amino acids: CASSWDRDMNTEAFF. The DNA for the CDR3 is TGTGCCAGCAGCTGGGACAGAGACATGAACACTGAAGCTTTCTTT.

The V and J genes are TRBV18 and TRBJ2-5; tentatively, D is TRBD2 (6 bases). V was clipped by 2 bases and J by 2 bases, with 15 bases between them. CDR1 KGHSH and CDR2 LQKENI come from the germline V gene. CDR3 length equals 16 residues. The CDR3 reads CASSPSPGTSQETQYF. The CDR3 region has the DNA TGTGCCAGCTCACCATCCCCCGGGACTTCGCAAGAGACCCAGTACTTC.

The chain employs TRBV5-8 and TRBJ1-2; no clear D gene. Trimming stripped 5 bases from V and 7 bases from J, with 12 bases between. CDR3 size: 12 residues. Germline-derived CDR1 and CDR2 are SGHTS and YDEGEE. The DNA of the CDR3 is TGTGCCAGCAGGTGGAGGGTCGTTGGCTACACCTTC. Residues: CASRWRVVGYTF.

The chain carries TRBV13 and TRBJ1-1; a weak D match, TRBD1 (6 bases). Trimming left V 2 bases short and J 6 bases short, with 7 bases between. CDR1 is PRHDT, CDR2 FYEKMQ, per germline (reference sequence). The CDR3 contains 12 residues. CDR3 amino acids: CASSLQGSEAFF. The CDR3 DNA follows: TGTGCCAGCAGCTTACAGGGGTCTGAAGCTTTCTTT.

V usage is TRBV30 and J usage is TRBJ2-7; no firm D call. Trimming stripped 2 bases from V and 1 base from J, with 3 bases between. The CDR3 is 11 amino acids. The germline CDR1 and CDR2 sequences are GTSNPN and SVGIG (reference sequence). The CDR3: CAWSLSYEQYF. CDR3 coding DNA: TGTGCCTGGAGTTTATCCTACGAGCAGTACTTC.

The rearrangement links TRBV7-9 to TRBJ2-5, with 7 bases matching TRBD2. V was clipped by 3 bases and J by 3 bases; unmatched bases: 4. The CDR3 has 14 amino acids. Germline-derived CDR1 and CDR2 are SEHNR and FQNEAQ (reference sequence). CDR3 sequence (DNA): TGTGCCAGCAGCTTTGGACTAGTTGAAGAGACCCAGTACTTC. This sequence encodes CASSFGLVEETQYF.

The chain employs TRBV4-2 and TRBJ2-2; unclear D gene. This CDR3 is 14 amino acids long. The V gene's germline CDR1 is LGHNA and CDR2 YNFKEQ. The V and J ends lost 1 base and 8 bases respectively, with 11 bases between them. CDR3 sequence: CASSQGAFVGELFF. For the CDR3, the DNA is TGTGCCAGCAGCCAAGGGGCTTTCGTTGGGGAGCTGTTTTTT.

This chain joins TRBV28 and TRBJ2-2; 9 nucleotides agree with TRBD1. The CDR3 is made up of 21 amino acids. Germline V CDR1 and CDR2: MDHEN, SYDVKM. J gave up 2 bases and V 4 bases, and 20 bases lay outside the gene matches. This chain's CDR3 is CASSSPARDRALRANTGELFF. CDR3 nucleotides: TGTGCCAGCAGTTCCCCAGCTAGGGACAGGGCCCTACGGGCAAACACCGGGGAGCTGTTTTTT. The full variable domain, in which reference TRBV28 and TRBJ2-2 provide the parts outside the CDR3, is DVKVTQSSRYLVKRTGEKVFLECVQDMDHENMFWYRQDPGLGLRLIYFSYDVKMKEKGDIPEGYSVSREKKERFSLILESASTNQTSMYLCASSSPARDRALRANTGELFFGEGSRLTVL.

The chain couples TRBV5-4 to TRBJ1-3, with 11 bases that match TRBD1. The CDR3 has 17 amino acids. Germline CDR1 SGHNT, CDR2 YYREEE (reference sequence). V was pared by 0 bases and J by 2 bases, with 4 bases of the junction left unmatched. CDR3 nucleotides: TGTGCCAGCAGCTTGGGAGGACAGGGGGCTCCTGGAAACACCATATATTTT. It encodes CASSLGGQGAPGNTIYF.

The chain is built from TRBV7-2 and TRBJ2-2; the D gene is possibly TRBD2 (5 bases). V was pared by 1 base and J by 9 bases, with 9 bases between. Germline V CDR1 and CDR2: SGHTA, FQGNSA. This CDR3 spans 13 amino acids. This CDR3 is CASSLVASWELFF. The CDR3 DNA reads TGTGCCAGCAGCTTAGTGGCTAGCTGGGAGCTGTTTTTT. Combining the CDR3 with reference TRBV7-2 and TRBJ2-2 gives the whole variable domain GAGVSQSPSNKVTEKGKDVELRCDPISGHTALYWYRQSLGQGLEFLIYFQGNSAPDKSGLPSDRFSAERTGGSVSTLTIQRTQQEDSAVYLCASSLVASWELFFGEGSRLTVL.

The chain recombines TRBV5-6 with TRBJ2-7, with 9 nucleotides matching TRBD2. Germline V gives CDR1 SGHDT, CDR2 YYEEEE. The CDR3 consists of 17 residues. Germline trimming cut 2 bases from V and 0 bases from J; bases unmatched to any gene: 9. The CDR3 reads CASSFFGAGGSSYEQYF. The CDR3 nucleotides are TGTGCCAGCAGCTTTTTTGGGGCGGGGGGGAGCTCCTACGAGCAGTACTTC.

CDR3: CASSQRLALETQYF. The CDR3, as DNA: TGCGCCAGCAGCCAACGACTAGCCCTAGAGACCCAGTACTTC. The rearrangement joins TRBV4-1 to TRBJ2-5, with 7 bases matching TRBD2. This CDR3 is built from 14 residues. With 2 bases clipped from V and 4 bases from J, the junction kept 4 bases outside the gene matches. Germline V gene sequence: CDR1 MGHRA, CDR2 YSYEKL.